This section outlines one T cell receptor (beta chain) sequence together with its context. What it recognizes is unknown. Clones were sequenced by immunoSEQ multiplex PCR, and TCRdb holds only the in-frame ones, with some missing. The data show 2 million to 2.5 million clones, 85% to 95% seen once. This specimen comes from a study of shared clonotypes between healthy human individuals. The wider study: Serving as donors were a couple of women and three men, whose ages spanned 18 to 49.

The CDR3 runs 17 residues. Trimming took 3 bases from V and 4 from J, leaving 20 bases between them. The germline V gene encodes CDR1 MDHEN and CDR2 SYDVKM. Study conclusions and caveats: Non-shared clonotypes displayed generation probabilities falling below those of clonotypes present in all four donors.

This clonotype was sampled from a man aged 18 to 30 in good health. Some clones in this sample may be carry-over from other donors' samples. Input material: naive CD4+ T cells from PBMCs. As to subset: CD45RA+ positively selected. The chain employs TRBV28 and TRBJ2-3; D unresolved. The DNA of the CDR3 is TGTGCCAGCAGTTTCTCACTCCGACCCTTTCGGCCAGATACGCAGTATTTT. This gives the protein CASSFSLRPFRPDTQYF. Looking up the rest from reference TRBV28 and TRBJ2-3 gives the full variable domain: DVKVTQSSRYLVKRTGEKVFLECVQDMDHENMFWYRQDPGLGLRLIYFSYDVKMKEKGDIPEGYSVSREKKERFSLILESASTNQTSMYLCASSFSLRPFRPDTQYFGPGTRLTVL.